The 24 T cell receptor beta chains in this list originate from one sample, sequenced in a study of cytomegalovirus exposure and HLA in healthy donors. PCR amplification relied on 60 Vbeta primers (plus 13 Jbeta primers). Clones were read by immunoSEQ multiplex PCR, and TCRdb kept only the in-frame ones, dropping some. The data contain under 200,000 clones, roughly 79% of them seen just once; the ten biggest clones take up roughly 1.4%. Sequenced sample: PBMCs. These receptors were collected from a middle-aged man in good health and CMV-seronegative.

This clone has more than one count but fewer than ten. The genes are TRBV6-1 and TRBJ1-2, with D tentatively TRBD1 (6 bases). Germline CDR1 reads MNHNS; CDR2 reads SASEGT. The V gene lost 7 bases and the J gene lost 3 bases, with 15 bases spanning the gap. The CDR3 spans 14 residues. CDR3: CASTRQALDYGYTF. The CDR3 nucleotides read TGTGCCAGCACCCGACAGGCCCTGGACTATGGCTACACCTTC.

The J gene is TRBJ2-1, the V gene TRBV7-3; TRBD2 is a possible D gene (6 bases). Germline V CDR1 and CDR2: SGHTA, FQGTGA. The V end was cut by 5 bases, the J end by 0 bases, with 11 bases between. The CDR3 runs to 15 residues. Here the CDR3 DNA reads TGTGCCAGCAGCCTCTCTAGCGACTCCTACAATGAGCAGTTCTTC. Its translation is CASSLSSDSYNEQFF.

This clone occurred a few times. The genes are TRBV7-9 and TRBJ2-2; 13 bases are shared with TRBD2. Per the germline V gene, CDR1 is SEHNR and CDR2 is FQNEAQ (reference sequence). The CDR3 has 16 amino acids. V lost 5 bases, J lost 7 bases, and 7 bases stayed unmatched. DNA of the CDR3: TGTGCCAGCAGCGAACTAGCGGGAGGGTTAATCGGGGAGCTGTTTTTT. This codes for CASSELAGGLIGELFF. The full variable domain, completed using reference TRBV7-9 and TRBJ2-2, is DTGVSQNPRHKITKRGQNVTFRCDPISEHNRLYWYRQTLGQGPEFLTYFQNEAQLEKSRLLSDRFSAERPKGSFSTLEIQRTEQGDSAMYLCASSELAGGLIGELFFGEGSRLTVL.

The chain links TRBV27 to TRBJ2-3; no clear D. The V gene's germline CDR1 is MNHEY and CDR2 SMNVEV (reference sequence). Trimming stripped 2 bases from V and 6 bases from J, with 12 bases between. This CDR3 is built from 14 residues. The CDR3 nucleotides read TGTGCCAGCAGTTTAGGAGCCGATGTGGATACGCAGTATTTT. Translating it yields CASSLGADVDTQYF.

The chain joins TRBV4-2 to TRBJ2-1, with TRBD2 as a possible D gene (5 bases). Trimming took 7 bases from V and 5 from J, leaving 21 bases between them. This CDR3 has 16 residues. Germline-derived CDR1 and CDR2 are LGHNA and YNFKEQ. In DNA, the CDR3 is TGTGCCAGCATTCCCAACCGGGCCACGGGGAACAATGAGCAGTTCTTC. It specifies CASIPNRATGNNEQFF.

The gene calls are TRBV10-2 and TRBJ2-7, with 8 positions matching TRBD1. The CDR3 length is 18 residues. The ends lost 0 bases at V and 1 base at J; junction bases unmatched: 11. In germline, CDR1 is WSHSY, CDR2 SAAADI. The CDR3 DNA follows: TGCGCCAGCAGTGAGTCAATTATAAGGACAGGGCCTTCCTACGAGCAGTACTTC. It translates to CASSESIIRTGPSYEQYF.

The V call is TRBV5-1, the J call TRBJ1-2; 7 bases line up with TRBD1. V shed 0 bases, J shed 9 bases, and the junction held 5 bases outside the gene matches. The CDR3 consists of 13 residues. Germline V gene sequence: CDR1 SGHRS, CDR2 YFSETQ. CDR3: CASSLDPGGSYTF. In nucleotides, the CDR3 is TGCGCCAGCAGCTTGGATCCAGGGGGTAGCTACACCTTC.

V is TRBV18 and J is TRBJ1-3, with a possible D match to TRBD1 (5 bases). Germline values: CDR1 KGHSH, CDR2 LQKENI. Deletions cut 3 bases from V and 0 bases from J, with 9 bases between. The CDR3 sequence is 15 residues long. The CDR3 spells CASSPGGTSGNTIYF. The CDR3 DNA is TGTGCCAGCTCACCCGGGGGTACCTCTGGAAACACCATATATTTT.

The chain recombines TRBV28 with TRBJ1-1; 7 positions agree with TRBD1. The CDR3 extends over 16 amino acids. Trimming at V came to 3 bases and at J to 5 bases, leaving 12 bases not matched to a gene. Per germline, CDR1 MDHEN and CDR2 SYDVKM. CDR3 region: CASSFLDRASGTEAFF. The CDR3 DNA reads TGTGCCAGCAGTTTTCTCGACAGGGCCTCGGGTACTGAAGCTTTCTTT.

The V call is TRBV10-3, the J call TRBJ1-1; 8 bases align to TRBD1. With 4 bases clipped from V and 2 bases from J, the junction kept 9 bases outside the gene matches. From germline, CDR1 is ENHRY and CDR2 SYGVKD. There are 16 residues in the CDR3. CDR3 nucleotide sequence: TGTGCCATCAGTGGCCTCACAGGGGGGAGTAACACTGAAGCTTTCTTT. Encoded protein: CAISGLTGGSNTEAFF.

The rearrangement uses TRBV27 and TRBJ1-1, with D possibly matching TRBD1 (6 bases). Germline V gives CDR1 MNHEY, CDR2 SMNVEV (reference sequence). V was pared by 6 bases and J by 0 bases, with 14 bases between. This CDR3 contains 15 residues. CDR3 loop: CASSYRGQLNTEAFF. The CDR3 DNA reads TGTGCCAGCAGCTACCGAGGACAGCTGAACACTGAAGCTTTCTTT.

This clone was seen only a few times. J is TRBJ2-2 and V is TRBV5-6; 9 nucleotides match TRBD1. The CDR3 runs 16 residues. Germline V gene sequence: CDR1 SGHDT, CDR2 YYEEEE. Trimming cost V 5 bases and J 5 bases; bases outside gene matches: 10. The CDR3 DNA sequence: TGTGCCAGCAGAACCAGACAGGGGGGAATGACCGGGGAGCTGTTTTTT. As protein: CASRTRQGGMTGELFF.

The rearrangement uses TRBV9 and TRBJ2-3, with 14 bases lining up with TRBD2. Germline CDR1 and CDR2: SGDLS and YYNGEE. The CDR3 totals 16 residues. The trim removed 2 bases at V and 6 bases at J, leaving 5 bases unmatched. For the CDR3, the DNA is TGTGCCAGCAGCGTGGGACTAGCGGGAGTCGGGGATACGCAGTATTTT. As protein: CASSVGLAGVGDTQYF.

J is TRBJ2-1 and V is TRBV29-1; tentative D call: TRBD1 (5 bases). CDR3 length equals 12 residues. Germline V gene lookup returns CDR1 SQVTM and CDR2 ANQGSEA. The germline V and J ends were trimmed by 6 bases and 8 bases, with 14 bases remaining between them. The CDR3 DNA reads TGCAGCGTCCGCCCTTTAGGGGATGAGCAGTTCTTC. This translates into CSVRPLGDEQFF.

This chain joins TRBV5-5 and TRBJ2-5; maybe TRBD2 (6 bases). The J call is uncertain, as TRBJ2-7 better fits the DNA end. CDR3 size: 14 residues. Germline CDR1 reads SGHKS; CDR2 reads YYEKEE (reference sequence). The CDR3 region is CASSFFGGSGEQYF. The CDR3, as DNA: TGTGCCAGCAGCTTTTTTGGGGGGTCCGGCGAGCAGTACTTC.

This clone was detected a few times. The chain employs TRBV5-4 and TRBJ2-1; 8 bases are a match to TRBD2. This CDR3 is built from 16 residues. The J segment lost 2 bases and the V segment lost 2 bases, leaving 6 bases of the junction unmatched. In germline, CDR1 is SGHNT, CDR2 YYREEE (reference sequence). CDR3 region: CASSFLRREAYNEQFF. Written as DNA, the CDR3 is TGTGCCAGCAGCTTTTTAAGGCGGGAGGCCTACAATGAGCAGTTCTTC.

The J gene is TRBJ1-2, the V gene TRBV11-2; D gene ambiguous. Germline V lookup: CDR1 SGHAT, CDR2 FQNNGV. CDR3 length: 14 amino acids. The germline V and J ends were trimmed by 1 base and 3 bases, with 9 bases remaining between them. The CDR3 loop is CASSLGQADYGYTF. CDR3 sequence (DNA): TGTGCCAGCAGCTTAGGTCAGGCCGACTATGGCTACACCTTC.

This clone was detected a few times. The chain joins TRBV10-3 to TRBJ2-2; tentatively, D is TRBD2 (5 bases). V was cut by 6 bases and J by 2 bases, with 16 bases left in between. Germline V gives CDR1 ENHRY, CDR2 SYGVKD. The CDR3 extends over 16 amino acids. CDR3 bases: TGTGCCATCAGGGGGTGGACGGGAATTAACACCGGGGAGCTGTTTTTT. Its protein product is CAIRGWTGINTGELFF.

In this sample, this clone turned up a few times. The CDR3 region is CASSSLDSLQFF. As DNA, the CDR3 is TGTGCCAGCAGCTCCCTTGATAGCTTGCAGTTCTTC. This chain links TRBV11-2 with TRBJ2-1, with unresolved D. This CDR3 is built from 12 residues. V was trimmed by 4 bases and J by 12 bases, leaving 13 bases between them. Germline V gene data show CDR1 as SGHAT and CDR2 as FQNNGV.

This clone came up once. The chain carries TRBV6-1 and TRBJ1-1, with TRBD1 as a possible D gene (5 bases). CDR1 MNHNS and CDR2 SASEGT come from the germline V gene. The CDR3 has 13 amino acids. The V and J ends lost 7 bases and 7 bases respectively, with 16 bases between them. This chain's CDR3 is CASTAGGLREAFF. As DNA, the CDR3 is TGTGCCAGCACCGCCGGGGGATTACGTGAAGCTTTCTTT.

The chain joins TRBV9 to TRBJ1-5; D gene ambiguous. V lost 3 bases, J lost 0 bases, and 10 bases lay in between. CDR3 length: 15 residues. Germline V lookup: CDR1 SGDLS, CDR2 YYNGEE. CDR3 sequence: CASSEGGISNQPQHF. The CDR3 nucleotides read TGTGCCAGCAGCGAGGGAGGGATTAGCAATCAGCCCCAGCATTTT.

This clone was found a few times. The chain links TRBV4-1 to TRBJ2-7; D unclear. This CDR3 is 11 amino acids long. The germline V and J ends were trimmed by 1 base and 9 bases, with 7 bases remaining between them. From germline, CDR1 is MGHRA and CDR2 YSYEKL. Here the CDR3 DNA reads TGCGCCAGCAGCCAAGCGGGTGGGCAGTACTTC. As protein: CASSQAGGQYF.

For the CDR3, the DNA is TGTGCCAGCTCACCTTACGGCAGGGCCGAGTACGAAACTAACTATGGCTACACCTTC. Translation gives CASSPYGRAEYETNYGYTF. The chain combines TRBV18 with TRBJ1-2; possibly TRBD1 for D (5 bases). The CDR3 sequence is 19 residues long. The germline V and J ends were trimmed by 3 bases and 0 bases, with 23 bases remaining between them. CDR1 is KGHSH, CDR2 LQKENI, per germline.

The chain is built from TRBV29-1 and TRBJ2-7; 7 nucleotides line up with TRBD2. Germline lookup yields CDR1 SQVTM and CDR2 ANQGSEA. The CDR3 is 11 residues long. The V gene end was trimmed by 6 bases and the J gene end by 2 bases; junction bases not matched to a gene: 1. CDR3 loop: CSVAGTYEQYF. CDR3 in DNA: TGCAGCGTAGCGGGAACCTACGAGCAGTACTTC.